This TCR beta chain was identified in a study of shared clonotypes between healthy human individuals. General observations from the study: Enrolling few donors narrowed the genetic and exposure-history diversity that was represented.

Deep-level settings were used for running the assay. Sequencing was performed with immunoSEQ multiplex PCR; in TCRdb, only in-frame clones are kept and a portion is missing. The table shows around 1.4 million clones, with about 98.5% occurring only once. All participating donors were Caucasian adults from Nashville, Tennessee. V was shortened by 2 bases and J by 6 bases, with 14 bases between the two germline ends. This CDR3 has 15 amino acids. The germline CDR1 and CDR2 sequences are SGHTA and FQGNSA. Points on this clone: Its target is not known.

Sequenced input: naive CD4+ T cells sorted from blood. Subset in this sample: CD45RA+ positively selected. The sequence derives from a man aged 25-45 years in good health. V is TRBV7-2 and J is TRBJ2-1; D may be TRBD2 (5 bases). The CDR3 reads CASSLRTGLGNEQFF. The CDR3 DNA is TGTGCCAGCAGCTTACGGACGGGGTTAGGCAATGAGCAGTTCTTC. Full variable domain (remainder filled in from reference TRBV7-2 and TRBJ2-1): GAGVSQSPSNKVTEKGKDVELRCDPISGHTALYWYRQSLGQGLEFLIYFQGNSAPDKSGLPSDRFSAERTGGSVSTLTIQRTQQEDSAVYLCASSLRTGLGNEQFFGPGTRLTVL.